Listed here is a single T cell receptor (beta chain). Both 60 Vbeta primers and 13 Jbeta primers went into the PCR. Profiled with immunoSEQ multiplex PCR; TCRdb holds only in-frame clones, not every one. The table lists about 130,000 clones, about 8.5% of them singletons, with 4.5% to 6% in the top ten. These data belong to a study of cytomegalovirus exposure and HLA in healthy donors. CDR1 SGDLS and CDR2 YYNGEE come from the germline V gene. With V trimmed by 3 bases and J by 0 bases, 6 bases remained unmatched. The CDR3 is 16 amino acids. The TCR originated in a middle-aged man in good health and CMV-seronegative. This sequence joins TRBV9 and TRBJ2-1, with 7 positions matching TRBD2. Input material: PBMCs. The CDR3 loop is CASSGPGGSSYNEQFF. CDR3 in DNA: TGTGCCAGCAGCGGCCCCGGCGGGAGCTCCTACAATGAGCAGTTCTTC.